The 30 T cell receptor beta chains in this list originate from one sample, sequenced in a study of blood T cell repertoires in COVID-19. Some clones are missing from TCRdb's copy, which holds only in-frame ones; the method was immunoSEQ multiplex PCR. Of roughly 70,000 clones in the sample, about nine tenths are singletons; the top ten hold just over 2.5%. Sequencing was carried out using peripheral blood. These receptors all come from a middle-aged man with COVID-19, enrolled during active disease.

The chain employs TRBV6-6 and TRBJ2-7, with D maybe TRBD1 (8 bases). With 0 bases removed from V and 4 bases from J, the gap between germline ends came to 13 bases. Germline V gene sequence: CDR1 MNHNY, CDR2 SVGAGI (reference sequence). CDR3 length equals 15 residues. CDR3: CASSYSKQGGYEQYF. The CDR3, as DNA: TGTGCCAGCAGTTACTCGAAACAGGGGGGGTACGAGCAGTACTTC.

A single count supports this clone. The chain carries TRBV19 and TRBJ2-1, with TRBD2 identical over 8 bases. Losses at the gene ends were 5 bases for V and 6 bases for J; bases not matched to a gene: 12. Germline V lookup: CDR1 LNHDA, CDR2 SQIVND (reference sequence). This CDR3 is 16 amino acids long. The CDR3: CASSSGRPAGGNEQFF. The DNA for the CDR3 is TGTGCCAGTAGTTCGGGACGCCCGGCGGGGGGCAATGAGCAGTTCTTC.

This clone was found a few times. The gene calls are TRBV19 and TRBJ1-6; 9 nucleotides agree with TRBD1. CDR3 length: 14 amino acids. CDR1 LNHDA and CDR2 SQIVND come from the germline V gene (reference sequence). V lost 2 bases to trimming and J lost 10 bases; unmatched junction nucleotides: 3. CDR3 protein: CASSIWTGDSPLHF. In DNA form, the CDR3 reads TGTGCCAGTAGTATATGGACAGGGGACTCACCCCTCCACTTT.

This sequence joins TRBV25-1 and TRBJ2-1; perhaps TRBD2 as D (5 bases). This CDR3 spans 14 amino acids. Germline V gene lookup returns CDR1 MGHDK and CDR2 SYGVNS. Trimming removed 3 bases from V and 0 bases from J, with 6 bases in between. The CDR3 region is CASSDSGSYNEQFF. In DNA form, the CDR3 reads TGTGCCAGCAGTGACAGCGGCTCCTACAATGAGCAGTTCTTC.

The chain joins TRBV29-1 to TRBJ2-1; 9 positions match TRBD1. The CDR3 runs 14 residues. CDR1 and CDR2 (germline): SQVTM, ANQGSEA. V shed 7 bases and J 7 bases; nucleotides not matched to a gene: 11. CDR3 sequence reads: CSAATGTGYNEQFF. CDR3 coding DNA: TGCAGCGCTGCCACCGGGACAGGGTATAATGAGCAGTTCTTC.

CDR3 amino acids: CASSEGLAGERDSYNEQFF. CDR3 coding DNA: TGTGCCAGCTCAGAGGGACTAGCGGGAGAAAGGGACTCCTACAATGAGCAGTTCTTC. The gene calls are TRBV18 and TRBJ2-1; 14 bases line up with TRBD2. The germline V gene encodes CDR1 KGHSH and CDR2 LQKENI. Germline trimming cut 5 bases from V and 0 bases from J; bases unmatched to any gene: 9. This CDR3 has 19 residues.

The rearrangement uses TRBV27 and TRBJ2-7; TRBD1 matches at 8 bases. Germline-derived CDR1 and CDR2 are MNHEY and SMNVEV (reference sequence). The J segment lost 6 bases and the V segment lost 6 bases, leaving 7 bases of the junction unmatched. The length of the CDR3 is 13 residues. As DNA, the CDR3 is TGTGCCAGCAGACCCGCAGGGGGCAGCGAGCAGTACGTC. Its protein is CASRPAGGSEQYV.

CDR3 residues: CASSHGSSDQETQYF. The CDR3 DNA reads TGCGCCAGCAGCCATGGGTCCAGCGACCAAGAGACCCAGTACTTC. This chain uses TRBV4-1 with TRBJ2-5; no clear D. CDR3 length: 15 residues. Germline V gene data show CDR1 as MGHRA and CDR2 as YSYEKL. Trimming stripped 3 bases from V and 0 bases from J, with 11 bases between.

The V gene is TRBV15, the J gene TRBJ2-1, with D perhaps matching TRBD2 (6 bases). The V gene's germline CDR1 is LNHNV and CDR2 YYDKDF (reference sequence). The V gene lost 3 bases and the J gene lost 8 bases, with 17 bases spanning the gap. The CDR3 runs to 15 residues. CDR3 in DNA: TGTGCCACCAGCAGGGCATGGGGCGGGACCGATGAGCAGTTCTTC. Translating it yields CATSRAWGGTDEQFF.

The J gene is TRBJ2-1, the V gene TRBV7-2, with 10 nucleotides matching TRBD1. CDR1 and CDR2 (germline): SGHTA, FQGNSA. V lost 5 bases, J lost 5 bases, and 9 bases stayed unmatched. This CDR3 has 16 residues. The CDR3: CASSEAGTGVHNEQFF. The CDR3 region has the DNA TGTGCCAGCAGCGAGGCTGGGACAGGGGTCCACAATGAGCAGTTCTTC.

The chain has TRBV6-5 and TRBJ1-1; D might be TRBD1 (5 bases). Germline V lookup: CDR1 MNHEY, CDR2 SVGAGI. The CDR3 covers 14 residues. The V gene lost 7 bases and the J gene lost 1 base, with 13 bases spanning the gap. The chain's CDR3 is CASTDLRGNTEAFF. Written as DNA, the CDR3 is TGTGCCAGCACCGATCTTAGGGGGAACACTGAAGCTTTCTTT.

This chain joins TRBV6-2 or TRBV6-3 and TRBJ2-3; the match to TRBD2 covers 7 bases. The V gene's germline CDR1 is MNHEY and CDR2 SVGEGT. V lost 2 bases, J lost 0 bases, and 5 bases stayed unmatched. The CDR3 runs 16 residues. The CDR3 nucleotides read TGTGCCAGCAGTTACGGGGCTAGCGGTAGCACAGATACGCAGTATTTT. Protein: CASSYGASGSTDTQYF.

This rearrangement joins TRBV7-3 to TRBJ2-2, with TRBD1 as a possible D gene (6 bases). V was clipped by 5 bases and J by 2 bases, with 15 bases between them. Germline values: CDR1 SGHTA, CDR2 FQGTGA. This CDR3 has 16 residues. The CDR3 region has the DNA TGTGCCAGCAGCCCTCTTACAGGGTCCAACACCGGGGAGCTGTTTTTT. Its translation is CASSPLTGSNTGELFF.

The chain employs TRBV28 and TRBJ1-6, with 7 bases fitting TRBD1. V was pared by 6 bases and J by 9 bases, with 8 bases of the junction left unmatched. Germline assignment: CDR1 MDHEN and CDR2 SYDVKM. The CDR3 has 14 amino acids. The CDR3, as DNA: TGTGCCAGCAGGGGGGACAGAAGGAGTTCACCCCTCCACTTT. Its translation is CASRGDRRSSPLHF.

This chain uses TRBV29-1 with TRBJ2-2, with 11 nucleotides matching TRBD1. This CDR3 contains 13 residues. Germline trimming cut 7 bases from V and 5 bases from J; bases unmatched to any gene: 3. The germline V gene encodes CDR1 SQVTM and CDR2 ANQGSEA. CDR3 residues: CSGGQGATGELFF. The CDR3 DNA reads as TGCAGCGGAGGACAGGGGGCAACCGGGGAGCTGTTTTTT.

V gene TRBV5-1 combines with J gene TRBJ1-2; TRBD1 matches at 9 bases. Trimming at V came to 4 bases and at J to 8 bases, leaving 12 bases not matched to a gene. CDR1 is SGHRS and CDR2 is YFSETQ in the germline V gene. The CDR3 covers 15 residues. The CDR3 loop reads CASSPGDRDTQGYTF. The CDR3 DNA sequence: TGCGCCAGCAGCCCGGGGGACAGGGATACACAAGGCTACACCTTC.

The rearrangement joins TRBV5-1 to TRBJ2-7; D possibly corresponds to TRBD2 (5 bases). CDR1 SGHRS and CDR2 YFSETQ come from the germline V gene. The CDR3 totals 14 residues. Trimming took 9 bases from V and 5 from J, leaving 21 bases between them. The CDR3 reads CATRGPGLGDEQYF. For the CDR3, the DNA is TGCGCCACCCGAGGACCGGGGTTAGGTGACGAGCAGTACTTC.

The genes are TRBV30 and TRBJ1-6; D ambiguous. Germline-derived CDR1 and CDR2 are GTSNPN and SVGIG (reference sequence). CDR3 length: 15 amino acids. The V end lost 4 bases, the J end lost 6 bases, and 16 bases lay between the germline ends. The CDR3 DNA sequence: TGTGCCTGGATTCCGGGCGCAGGAGGTAATTCACCCCTCCACTTT. Encoded protein: CAWIPGAGGNSPLHF.

The chain employs TRBV9 and TRBJ1-1; unclear D gene. V was pared by 0 bases and J by 1 base, with 7 bases between. The germline CDR1 and CDR2 sequences are SGDLS and YYNGEE. This CDR3 spans 14 amino acids. The DNA for the CDR3 is TGTGCCAGCAGCGTAGGTTCAGAGAACACTGAAGCTTTCTTT. This encodes CASSVGSENTEAFF.

This clone was seen only once. J is TRBJ2-1 and V is TRBV2, with D possibly matching TRBD2 (6 bases). Deletions cut 6 bases from V and 0 bases from J, with 15 bases between. Germline V gives CDR1 SNHLY, CDR2 FYNNEI. The CDR3 extends over 16 amino acids. DNA for the CDR3: TGTGCCAGCAGCCTAATGGGGGGAAGCTCCTACAATGAGCAGTTCTTC. This translates into CASSLMGGSSYNEQFF.

This chain's CDR3 is CASSQDITSGVGGGGMDTQYF. In nucleotides, the CDR3 is TGTGCCAGCAGCCAAGATATCACGTCGGGTGTCGGCGGGGGCGGAATGGATACGCAGTATTTT. V and J are TRBV4-2 and TRBJ2-3; possibly TRBD2 for D (7 bases). V lost 0 bases, J lost 6 bases, and 31 bases lay in between. The CDR3 is made up of 21 amino acids. CDR1 is LGHNA, CDR2 YNFKEQ, per germline.

The rearrangement uses TRBV18 and TRBJ2-2, with D possibly TRBD1 on 6 matching bases. The CDR3 loop spans 14 amino acids. Trimming shortened V by 3 bases and J by 6 bases, and 11 bases separated the two germline ends. Per germline, CDR1 KGHSH and CDR2 LQKENI. CDR3 amino acids: CASSPIQGAGELFF. CDR3 nucleotides: TGTGCCAGCTCACCGATACAGGGTGCCGGGGAGCTGTTTTTT.

J is TRBJ1-2 and V is TRBV3-1 (or the pseudogene TRBV3-2), with TRBD1 identical over 7 bases. The CDR3 length is 15 residues. J lost 4 bases, V lost 4 bases, and 9 bases had no gene match. Germline values: CDR1 LGHDT, CDR2 YNNKEL (reference sequence). CDR3 DNA sequence: TGTGCCAGCAGCCGTAAGACAGGGACGAGCTATGGCTACACCTTC. This encodes CASSRKTGTSYGYTF.

The V gene is TRBV19, the J gene TRBJ1-1; possibly TRBD1 for D (6 bases). The V end was cut by 2 bases, the J end by 7 bases, with 14 bases between. Germline V lookup: CDR1 LNHDA, CDR2 SQIVND (reference sequence). The CDR3 length is 14 residues. CDR3 amino acids: CASSIMAQGSEAFF. As DNA, the CDR3 is TGTGCCAGTAGTATAATGGCACAGGGCAGTGAAGCTTTCTTT.

The chain couples TRBV7-8 to TRBJ2-3; TRBD2 might be the D (6 bases). The germline V gene has CDR1 SGHVS and CDR2 FQNEAQ. V shed 4 bases and J shed 1 base, with 9 bases lying between them. The CDR3 totals 14 residues. In nucleotides, the CDR3 is TGTGCCAGCAGCTCGGGGACTCGCACAGATACGCAGTATTTT. Translating it yields CASSSGTRTDTQYF.

The chain combines TRBV10-2 with TRBJ2-3; TRBD2 agrees at 8 bases. CDR1 is WSHSY and CDR2 is SAAADI in the germline V gene. Trimming removed 3 bases from V and 6 bases from J; junction bases left unmatched: 5. The CDR3 totals 14 residues. CDR3 DNA: TGCGCCAGCAGTGAAAGCGGGAGACGGGATACGCAGTATTTT. It encodes CASSESGRRDTQYF.

The rearrangement joins TRBV6-5 to TRBJ2-7, with TRBD2 as a possible D gene (6 bases). Germline assignment: CDR1 MNHEY and CDR2 SVGAGI. Trimming removed 7 bases from V and 3 bases from J, with 19 bases in between. This CDR3 is 15 amino acids long. The CDR3 DNA is TGTGCCAGCAAACCCCAGGAGGGCCCCTTCTACGAGCAGTACTTC. Translated: CASKPQEGPFYEQYF.

The chain employs TRBV7-2 and TRBJ2-2, with 8 bases matching TRBD1. This CDR3 comprises 15 residues. Germline V gene sequence: CDR1 SGHTA, CDR2 FQGNSA. With V trimmed by 3 bases and J by 4 bases, 4 bases remained unmatched. The CDR3 DNA is TGTGCCAGCAGCTTGGGACAGGTTCCCACCGGGGAGCTGTTTTTT. As protein: CASSLGQVPTGELFF.

This clone is a singleton in its sample. The chain carries TRBV5-5 and TRBJ1-5; D perhaps matches TRBD1 (6 bases). From germline, CDR1 is SGHKS and CDR2 YYEKEE (reference sequence). The CDR3 extends over 16 amino acids. Trimming pared 3 bases from V and 1 base from J, leaving 14 bases between. This chain's CDR3 is CASSSLQGGSNQPQHF. The CDR3 DNA reads as TGTGCCAGCAGCTCTTTACAGGGAGGGAGCAATCAGCCCCAGCATTTT.

The rearrangement joins TRBV6-1 to TRBJ2-7; TRBD1 matches at 8 bases. This CDR3 is built from 12 residues. V shed 7 bases and J 6 bases; nucleotides not matched to a gene: 5. Germline-derived CDR1 and CDR2 are MNHNS and SASEGT. In DNA form, the CDR3 reads TGTGCCAGCAAAACTACAGGGGGCGAGCAGTACGTC. Its translation: CASKTTGGEQYV.